Below, one T cell receptor (beta chain) is given with its context. Its antigen remains unknown. V was cut by 8 bases and J by 5 bases, with 13 bases left in between. The germline CDR1 and CDR2 sequences are SNHLY and FYNNEI. This CDR3 spans 13 amino acids. Repertoires were generated with immunoSEQ multiplex PCR, while TCRdb's copy carries only in-frame clones and drops some. The sample has some 140,000 clones, 90% seen once. This entry belongs to a study of cytomegalovirus exposure and HLA in healthy donors. Overall study results and limits: Cytomegalovirus-associated status was assigned to about 150 TCR beta chains. Most TCR sequences were seen very rarely across donors, but some public TCRs occurred in many. Under in vitro conditions, a few CMV-associated chains were confirmed as specific for CMV antigens.

This receptor was obtained from a woman aged 25-40 years in good health and CMV-seropositive. Material for sequencing was PBMCs. V and J are TRBV2 and TRBJ2-1; perhaps TRBD2 as D (5 bases). The CDR3 sequence: CASGLTVDNEQFF. The DNA of the CDR3 is TGTGCCAGCGGACTCACGGTGGACAATGAGCAGTTCTTC.